The 9 T cell receptor beta chains given below trace back to one sample, sequenced in a study of technical replicates of blood from a handful of donors. Assay: immunoSEQ multiplex PCR; the TCRdb copy retains only in-frame clones and omits some. The sample consists of some 84,000 clones, 90% to 95% of them appearing once. Sequencing input: T cells isolated from PBMCs. Receptor source: a human donor in good health.

V is TRBV6-6 and J is TRBJ2-7; the match to TRBD2 covers 8 bases. The CDR3 covers 14 residues. V lost 4 bases and J lost 3; bases outside the gene matches: 5. Germline assignment: CDR1 MNHNY and CDR2 SVGAGI (reference sequence). The CDR3: CASSLAGNGYEQYF. The CDR3 DNA is TGTGCCAGCAGTTTAGCGGGAAACGGCTACGAGCAGTACTTC.

This clone came up once. The genes are TRBV7-9 and TRBJ2-5; D may be TRBD2 (5 bases). This CDR3 has 13 amino acids. V lost 6 bases to trimming and J lost 0 bases, with 8 bases between them. Germline V CDR1 and CDR2: SEHNR, FQNEAQ (reference sequence). CDR3 DNA: TGTGCCAGCAGGAGAGGGAACCAAGAGACCCAGTACTTC. This codes for CASRRGNQETQYF.

The rearrangement joins TRBV5-5 to TRBJ2-7; TRBD2 matches 11 bases. The germline CDR1 and CDR2 sequences are SGHKS and YYEKEE (reference sequence). Losses at the gene ends were 4 bases for V and 2 bases for J; bases not matched to a gene: 5. The CDR3 is made up of 15 amino acids. This CDR3 reads CASSHGTSGTYEQYF. The CDR3 nucleotides read TGTGCCAGCAGCCACGGGACTAGCGGTACCTACGAGCAGTACTTC.

The gene calls are TRBV7-2 and TRBJ2-7, with TRBD2 matching 8 bases. V was pared by 2 bases and J by 5 bases, with 11 bases of the junction left unmatched. Germline V gene sequence: CDR1 SGHTA, CDR2 FQGNSA. This CDR3 comprises 16 residues. In DNA form, the CDR3 reads TGTGCCAGCAGCTTAACGTTTGCTAGCGGGCCCGACGAGCAGTACTTC. Residues: CASSLTFASGPDEQYF.

The V and J genes are TRBV27 and TRBJ1-5, with unresolved D. This CDR3 spans 13 amino acids. Per germline, CDR1 MNHEY and CDR2 SMNVEV (reference sequence). Trimming removed 6 bases at V and 11 bases at J, with 17 bases between. The CDR3 loop is CASSYSDRRTQHF. The DNA for the CDR3 is TGTGCCAGCAGCTACTCCGACCGGAGGACCCAGCATTTT.

The chain uses TRBV19 and TRBJ2-7, with D possibly TRBD1 on 6 matching bases. This CDR3 is built from 11 residues. V was shortened by 11 bases and J by 4 bases, with 12 bases between the two germline ends. From germline, CDR1 is LNHDA and CDR2 SQIVND (reference sequence). The CDR3 loop reads CASGDKYEQYF. CDR3 bases: TGTGCCTCCGGGGACAAGTACGAGCAGTACTTC.

This rearrangement joins TRBV5-1 to TRBJ1-1; no firm D call. CDR1 and CDR2 from the germline V gene are SGHRS and YFSETQ. V lost 8 bases, J lost 11 bases, and 19 bases lay in between. The CDR3 is 12 amino acids. The CDR3 spells CASFWRLTRAFF. The CDR3 nucleotides read TGCGCCAGTTTCTGGAGACTCACGAGGGCTTTCTTT.

This clone was seen once. J is TRBJ2-1 and V is TRBV4-1, with TRBD2 identical over 11 bases. The CDR3 has 14 residues. V lost 5 bases, J lost 15 bases, and 12 bases stayed unmatched. Germline V lookup: CDR1 MGHRA, CDR2 YSYEKL. The CDR3, as DNA: TGCGCCAGCAGCGATGACTTAGCGGGAGGGCCGCCGTTCTTC. It yields the protein CASSDDLAGGPPFF.

J is TRBJ1-2 and V is TRBV9; the D gene is possibly TRBD1 (6 bases). V was clipped by 0 bases and J by 8 bases, with 11 bases between them. The germline gives CDR1 SGDLS, CDR2 YYNGEE. The CDR3 consists of 13 residues. The CDR3 sequence is CASSVDGGPGYTF. CDR3 bases: TGTGCCAGCAGCGTAGATGGGGGCCCGGGCTACACCTTC. The whole variable domain, remainder taken from reference TRBV9 and TRBJ1-2, is DSGVTQTPKHLITATGQRVTLRCSPRSGDLSVYWYQQSLDQGLQFLIQYYNGEERAKGNILERFSAQQFPDLHSELNLSSLELGDSALYFCASSVDGGPGYTFGSGTRLTVV.